The next 19 T cell receptor beta chains were all read from a single sample in a study of molecular identifiers for immune sequencing clone quantification. Each CDR3 protein gets one entry after TCRdb re-called the PCR reads with MiXCR. In the table there are some 12,000 distinct CDR3 sequences, 18% of which are singletons. Source material: naive CD8+ T cells from blood, with Jurkat cell RNA spiked in. The subset here: FACS-sorted CD8+CD4-CCR7+CD45RA+ naive T cells. The receptors were sampled from a human donor in good health. Some libraries in this study had Jurkat cell RNA spiked in.

This clonotype was picked up many times. This chain connects TRBV5-5 to TRBJ1-1, with D possibly matching TRBD1 (5 bases). CDR1 and CDR2 (germline): SGHKS, YYEKEE (reference sequence). V shed 3 bases and J shed 7 bases, with 16 bases lying between them. The CDR3 extends over 14 amino acids. The chain's CDR3 is CASSWGDLWVEAFF. CDR3 nucleotide sequence: TGTGCCAGCAGCTGGGGGGACTTGTGGGTTGAAGCTTTCTTT.

In this sample, this clonotype turned up many times. The chain carries TRBV27 and TRBJ2-5, with a tentative D call TRBD2 (6 bases). CDR1 and CDR2 (germline): MNHEY, SMNVEV (reference sequence). Trimming cost V 8 bases and J 3 bases, with 13 bases left between them. The CDR3 runs to 13 residues. In DNA form, the CDR3 reads TGTGCCAGCGGCCTATTAGCGGAAGAGACCCAGTACTTC. It yields the protein CASGLLAEETQYF.

By its share, this clonotype is medium-sized. This sequence joins TRBV4-1 and TRBJ2-3; 7 nucleotides line up with TRBD2. The CDR3 totals 15 residues. The ends lost 3 bases at V and 0 bases at J; junction bases unmatched: 3. Germline values: CDR1 MGHRA, CDR2 YSYEKL. Here the CDR3 reads CASSQPTSSTDTQYF. The CDR3, as DNA: TGCGCCAGCAGCCAGCCGACTAGCAGCACAGATACGCAGTATTTT.

Regarding this clonotype: Germline and junction disagree at one end, which may indicate a read error. The rearrangement joins TRBV6-5 to TRBJ1-1; D is undetermined. The germline CDR1 and CDR2 sequences are MNHEY and SVGAGI. CDR3 length equals 13 residues. CDR3 residues: CASSYSRWTGAFF. CDR3 sequence (DNA): TGTGCCAGCAGTTACTCCAGGTGGACTGGAGCTTTCTTT.

Comments on this clonotype: This may come from a read error, since a much larger clone is one base off. The rearrangement joins TRBV7-2 to TRBJ1-5, with 8 nucleotides matching TRBD1. The CDR3 has 13 amino acids. V lost 6 bases and J lost 9; bases outside the gene matches: 7. Germline V lookup: CDR1 SGHTA, CDR2 FQGNSA. The CDR3 spells CASRTGQGLPQHF. The CDR3 DNA reads TGTGCCAGCAGGACTGGACAGGGCTTGCCCCAGCATTTT.

This clonotype has a count of ten or more. CDR3 residues: CASSYGTAPYNEQFF. CDR3 bases: TGTGCCAGCAGTTACGGGACAGCCCCCTACAATGAGCAGTTCTTC. The gene calls are TRBV6-5 and TRBJ2-1; TRBD1 aligns across 7 bases. With 2 bases clipped from V and 2 bases from J, the junction kept 3 bases outside the gene matches. Germline values: CDR1 MNHEY, CDR2 SVGAGI. There are 15 residues in the CDR3.

This clonotype is medium-sized by share. The J gene is TRBJ1-2, the V gene TRBV5-8; tentatively, D is TRBD1 (5 bases). From germline, CDR1 is SGHTS and CDR2 YDEGEE. V lost 0 bases to trimming and J lost 4 bases, with 13 bases between them. The CDR3 totals 15 residues. This CDR3 is CASSLAEGRSYGYTF. The CDR3 coding sequence is TGTGCCAGCAGCTTGGCCGAGGGGCGAAGCTATGGCTACACCTTC.

This clonotype was picked up a small number of times. The chain is built from TRBV27 and TRBJ2-7; no clear D. CDR1 is MNHEY, CDR2 SMNVEV, per germline (reference sequence). The CDR3 totals 12 residues. V lost 5 bases and J lost 3, with 8 bases in between. CDR3 residues: CASSPHCYEQYF. CDR3 nucleotide sequence: TGTGCCAGCAGTCCCCACTGCTACGAGCAGTACTTC.

This clonotype is classed as medium-sized (0.01 to 0.1%). This chain links TRBV27 with TRBJ2-7; TRBD2 matches 8 bases. Germline-derived CDR1 and CDR2 are MNHEY and SMNVEV (reference sequence). This CDR3 is 14 amino acids long. Trimming removed 4 bases from V and 2 bases from J; junction bases left unmatched: 4. CDR3 sequence: CASSYSGGTYEQYF. CDR3 nucleotide sequence: TGTGCCAGCAGTTACAGCGGGGGAACCTACGAGCAGTACTTC.

Within the sample, this clonotype is medium-sized. The genes are TRBV29-1 and TRBJ1-2; 7 bases are shared with TRBD1. The CDR3 covers 13 residues. With V trimmed by 7 bases and J by 2 bases, 7 bases remained unmatched. In germline, CDR1 is SQVTM, CDR2 ANQGSEA. The CDR3 loop reads CSGHTGENYGYTF. Written as DNA, the CDR3 is TGCAGCGGTCATACAGGGGAAAACTATGGCTACACCTTC.

On this clonotype: This may be a read error, as it is one base from a much larger clone. This chain uses TRBV19 with TRBJ1-6, with D hard to call. CDR3 length: 12 residues. With 7 bases removed from V and 17 bases from J, the gap between germline ends came to 18 bases. Germline V CDR1 and CDR2: LNHDA, SQIVND (reference sequence). CDR3 residues: CASTRETRAFHF. For the CDR3, the DNA is TGTGCCAGTACCCGGGAGACAAGGGCTTTCCACTTT.

This clonotype was seen at least ten times. This chain links TRBV28 with TRBJ2-3; 10 bases fit TRBD2. The CDR3 sequence is 15 residues long. Germline V gives CDR1 MDHEN, CDR2 SYDVKM. V lost 6 bases and J lost 2; bases outside the gene matches: 5. The CDR3 DNA is TGTGCCAGCAGCCTTAGCGGGAGGCTCACAGATACGCAGTATTTT. Translating it yields CASSLSGRLTDTQYF.

In nucleotides, the CDR3 is TGTGCCAGCAGTTACTCTTCTAACTATGGCTACACCTTC. It translates to CASSYSSNYGYTF. The chain uses TRBV6-5 and TRBJ1-2, with D unresolved. V was clipped by 0 bases and J by 0 bases, with 2 bases between them. The germline V gene encodes CDR1 MNHEY and CDR2 SVGAGI. This CDR3 is 13 amino acids long.

This clonotype was recorded at least ten times. V and J are TRBV9 and TRBJ2-5, with TRBD1 identical over 7 bases. Germline V lookup: CDR1 SGDLS, CDR2 YYNGEE. This CDR3 region has 15 residues. J was trimmed by 5 bases and V by 4 bases; bases with no gene match: 11. The CDR3 region has the DNA TGTGCCAGCAGCACACAGGGGTCGATCCTGGAGACCCAGTACTTC. Residues: CASSTQGSILETQYF.

This clonotype was counted ten times or more. V and J are TRBV20-1 and TRBJ2-7, with 9 bases matching TRBD1. V was pared by 6 bases and J by 2 bases, with 5 bases of the junction left unmatched. The CDR3 contains 13 residues. Germline V gene sequence: CDR1 DFQATT, CDR2 SNEGSKA (reference sequence). The CDR3 DNA sequence: TGCAGTGCGATTTGGACAGGGGCCTACGAGCAGTACTTC. Encoded protein: CSAIWTGAYEQYF.

Judged by abundance, this clonotype is medium-sized. The chain employs TRBV20-1 and TRBJ2-3; 7 nucleotides match TRBD2. The germline V gene encodes CDR1 DFQATT and CDR2 SNEGSKA (reference sequence). Germline trimming cut 6 bases from V and 2 bases from J; bases unmatched to any gene: 11. This CDR3 region has 15 residues. CDR3 sequence: CSAPKRRDYTDTQYF. CDR3 DNA: TGCAGTGCCCCGAAGAGACGGGACTACACAGATACGCAGTATTTT.

This clonotype is labeled as medium-sized. CDR3 loop: CAIGGTAGLSNQPQHF. CDR3 nucleotides: TGTGCCATCGGCGGGACAGCGGGTCTGAGCAATCAGCCCCAGCATTTT. The chain couples TRBV28 to TRBJ1-5, with 7 bases identical to TRBD1. The trim removed 10 bases at V and 1 base at J, leaving 13 bases unmatched. The CDR3 consists of 16 residues. Germline-derived CDR1 and CDR2 are MDHEN and SYDVKM.

This clonotype was seen at least ten times. The chain recombines TRBV3-1 with TRBJ1-3; D may be TRBD1 (6 bases). This CDR3 has 18 amino acids. Germline values: CDR1 LGHDT, CDR2 YNNKEL (reference sequence). With 4 bases removed from V and 0 bases from J, the gap between germline ends came to 19 bases. Written as DNA, the CDR3 is TGTGCCAGCAGCCGAAAACGACAGGAGTATCGCTCTGGAAACACCATATATTTT. Protein product: CASSRKRQEYRSGNTIYF.

This clonotype has just one count. The chain joins TRBV19 to TRBJ2-1, with D tentatively TRBD2 (6 bases). The CDR3 consists of 13 residues. The V end lost 3 bases, the J end lost 8 bases, and 11 bases lay between the germline ends. The germline CDR1 and CDR2 sequences are LNHDA and SQIVND (reference sequence). The CDR3 here is CASSIWPSDEQFF. The DNA of the CDR3 is TGTGCCAGTAGTATTTGGCCTAGCGATGAGCAGTTCTTC.